This T cell receptor beta chain was found in a study of blood T cell repertoires in COVID-19. As for the study in general: Acute-phase and convalescent COVID-19 samples originated in the United States, Italy and Spain.

Enrollees, roughly 18 to 89 years old, lived in about two dozen US areas. This CDR3 is 15 amino acids long. The trim removed 0 bases at V and 4 bases at J, leaving 2 bases unmatched. Germline-derived CDR1 and CDR2 are LGHDT and YNNKEL (reference sequence). Worth noting for this clone: Distinct nucleotide sequences in the sample also encode this CDR3.

Clones were read by immunoSEQ multiplex PCR, and TCRdb kept only the in-frame ones, dropping some. The sample comprises about 280,000 clones, approximately 81% of which are singletons, and about 2.7% rests with the top ten. The receptor comes from a woman aged 45-59 years who had recovered from COVID-19. The material sequenced was PBMCs or T cells enriched from blood (not recorded which). This chain links TRBV3-1 (or the pseudogene TRBV3-2) with TRBJ2-7, with 11 bases that match TRBD2. The CDR3 here is CASSQDTSGGYEQYF. CDR3 DNA sequence: TGTGCCAGCAGCCAAGATACTAGCGGGGGTTACGAGCAGTACTTC.